The 23 T cell receptor beta chains presented below share a single source sample, sequenced in a study of blood T cell repertoires in COVID-19. The protocol was immunoSEQ multiplex PCR, while the TCRdb copy is restricted to in-frame clones and leaves out a portion. The sample lists some 240,000 clones, approximately 89% occurring once. What was sequenced was peripheral blood. The receptors shown here come from a woman aged 40 to 55 who had recovered from COVID-19.

The chain is built from TRBV3-1 (or the pseudogene TRBV3-2) and TRBJ2-6; maybe TRBD1 (5 bases). Looked up from germline, CDR1 is LGHDT and CDR2 is YNNKEL (reference sequence). This CDR3 comprises 17 residues. Between the trimmed V and J ends, which lost 3 bases and 0 bases, there was a span of 12 bases. As DNA, the CDR3 is TGTGCCAGCAGCCATTTCAGCCAGGGCTCTGGGGCCAACGTCCTGACTTTC. Protein sequence: CASSHFSQGSGANVLTF.

CDR3 bases: TGTGCCAGCAGCTTCCGTGGCGGCACCGGGGAGCTGTTTTTT. It translates to CASSFRGGTGELFF. The chain links TRBV5-6 to TRBJ2-2, with D hard to call. CDR1 is SGHDT, CDR2 YYEEEE, per germline. The V and J ends lost 2 bases and 4 bases respectively, with 9 bases between them. The length of the CDR3 is 14 residues.

The CDR3 region is CASSLVGQGARETQYF. The CDR3 bases are TGTGCCAGCAGCTTAGTAGGGCAGGGGGCGCGAGAGACCCAGTACTTC. This chain links TRBV7-2 with TRBJ2-5, with 8 positions matching TRBD1. Germline V CDR1 and CDR2: SGHTA, FQGNSA. The CDR3 sequence is 16 residues long. The junction had 8 bases not matched to a gene; V was cut back by 1 base and J by 4 bases. Full variable domain (outside the CDR3, taken from reference TRBV7-2 and TRBJ2-5): GAGVSQSPSNKVTEKGKDVELRCDPISGHTALYWYRQSLGQGLEFLIYFQGNSAPDKSGLPSDRFSAERTGGSVSTLTIQRTQQEDSAVYLCASSLVGQGARETQYFGPGTRLLVL.

This sequence joins TRBV12-3 or TRBV12-4 and TRBJ2-1; weak D call: TRBD2 (6 bases). With 4 bases removed from V and 8 bases from J, the gap between germline ends came to 12 bases. The CDR3 is 13 amino acids. CDR3 in DNA: TGTGCCAGCAGTTCCCAGTCGGGGGATGAGCAGTTCTTC. It yields the protein CASSSQSGDEQFF.

The chain couples TRBV2 to TRBJ1-1; no definite D call. CDR3 length: 14 residues. V gave up 2 bases and J gave up 1 base, with 8 bases separating them. Per the germline V gene, CDR1 is SNHLY and CDR2 is FYNNEI. The DNA for the CDR3 is TGTGCCAGCAGTGAACTGTCCAGGAACACTGAAGCTTTCTTT. This gives the protein CASSELSRNTEAFF.

This rearrangement joins TRBV28 to TRBJ2-5; D possibly corresponds to TRBD1 (6 bases). The germline V gene has CDR1 MDHEN and CDR2 SYDVKM. CDR3 length: 14 amino acids. The V end lost 4 bases, the J end lost 1 base, and 10 bases lay between the germline ends. In nucleotides, the CDR3 is TGTGCCAGCAGTTCCGGACAGATCCAAGAGACCCAGTACTTC. This encodes CASSSGQIQETQYF. The variable domain in full, with the rest retrieved from reference TRBV28 and TRBJ2-5, is DVKVTQSSRYLVKRTGEKVFLECVQDMDHENMFWYRQDPGLGLRLIYFSYDVKMKEKGDIPEGYSVSREKKERFSLILESASTNQTSMYLCASSSGQIQETQYFGPGTRLLVL.

The rearrangement uses TRBV12-3 or TRBV12-4 and TRBJ1-2; no reliable D call. This CDR3 has 13 residues. V was shortened by 2 bases and J by 2 bases, with 6 bases between the two germline ends. CDR3 residues: CASSLTGNYGYTF. In nucleotides, the CDR3 is TGTGCCAGCAGTTTAACCGGGAACTATGGCTACACCTTC.

The CDR3, as DNA: TGTGCCAGCAGCTTAGTGCAGGGGTACGGAAACACCATATATTTT. Translating gives CASSLVQGYGNTIYF. V usage is TRBV7-7 and J usage is TRBJ1-3; tentatively, D is TRBD1 (6 bases). Trimming removed 1 base from V and 4 bases from J, with 11 bases in between. The CDR3 runs to 15 residues. Germline CDR1 reads SSHAT; CDR2 reads FNYEAQ (reference sequence).

The V and J genes are TRBV5-1 and TRBJ2-3; D is undetermined. V gave up 4 bases and J gave up 4 bases, with 7 bases separating them. CDR1 is SGHRS and CDR2 is YFSETQ in the germline V gene. The CDR3 covers 12 residues. The CDR3 DNA is TGCGCCAGCAGCCTGACACCAGATACGCAGTATTTT. Translation: CASSLTPDTQYF.

V usage is TRBV2 and J usage is TRBJ2-1; D gene ambiguous. Germline-derived CDR1 and CDR2 are SNHLY and FYNNEI. V was shortened by 8 bases and J by 0 bases, with 11 bases between the two germline ends. The CDR3 contains 14 residues. CDR3 bases: TGTGCCAGCCGTACAGATAGCTCCTACAATGAGCAGTTCTTC. Residues: CASRTDSSYNEQFF.

The chain links TRBV10-2 to TRBJ2-7, with 7 positions matching TRBD2. Germline CDR1 is WSHSY and CDR2 is SAAADI. The CDR3 consists of 14 residues. Losses at the gene ends were 2 bases for V and 2 bases for J; bases not matched to a gene: 3. The CDR3 nucleotides read TGCGCCAGCAGTGAGGCGGGGACTACCTACGAGCAGTACGTC. As protein: CASSEAGTTYEQYV.

The chain joins TRBV3-1 (or the pseudogene TRBV3-2) to TRBJ2-2; D is perhaps TRBD1 (6 bases). This CDR3 comprises 13 residues. The V end lost 10 bases, the J end lost 7 bases, and 16 bases lay between the germline ends. Germline CDR1 reads LGHDT; CDR2 reads YNNKEL (reference sequence). For the CDR3, the DNA is TGTGCCACCGATACAGGGATCAACGGGGAGCTGTTTTTT. It codes for CATDTGINGELFF.

This clone has a single count. This rearrangement joins TRBV5-1 to TRBJ2-3; 9 nucleotides line up with TRBD2. CDR3 size: 16 residues. V lost 0 bases to trimming and J lost 3 bases; unmatched junction nucleotides: 5. Germline CDR1 SGHRS, CDR2 YFSETQ. Written as DNA, the CDR3 is TGCGCCAGCAGCTTGGAGGCGGGGGGGCGGACAGATACGCAGTATTTT. Encoded protein: CASSLEAGGRTDTQYF. The full variable domain, with the rest looked up from reference TRBV5-1 and TRBJ2-3, is KAGVTQTPRYLIKTRGQQVTLSCSPISGHRSVSWYQQTPGQGLQFLFEYFSETQRNKGNFPGRFSGRQFSNSRSEMNVSTLELGDSALYLCASSLEAGGRTDTQYFGPGTRLTVL.

The chain has TRBV10-2 and TRBJ1-5, with TRBD1 matching over 10 bases. This CDR3 comprises 15 residues. CDR1 and CDR2 from the germline V gene are WSHSY and SAAADI. V trimming: 2 bases; J trimming: 2 bases; junction bases outside the gene matches: 0. CDR3 region: CASSEGTGGNQPQHF. The CDR3 nucleotides read TGCGCCAGCAGTGAGGGGACAGGGGGCAATCAGCCCCAGCATTTT.

The rearrangement joins TRBV6-6 to TRBJ2-5, with a tentative D call TRBD2 (6 bases). CDR1 and CDR2 from the germline V gene are MNHNY and SVGAGI (reference sequence). Trimming removed 6 bases at V and 0 bases at J, with 11 bases between. There are 14 residues in the CDR3. The CDR3 loop reads CASRAGTYQETQYF. The DNA of the CDR3 is TGTGCCAGCAGGGCCGGGACTTACCAAGAGACCCAGTACTTC.

This chain uses TRBV10-2 with TRBJ2-5, with D perhaps TRBD1 (6 bases). V lost 4 bases and J 5 bases, leaving 11 bases between the germline ends. Germline V gene lookup returns CDR1 WSHSY and CDR2 SAAADI. The CDR3 extends over 13 amino acids. The CDR3: CASSAQGWETQYF. CDR3 coding DNA: TGCGCCAGCAGTGCACAGGGATGGGAGACCCAGTACTTC.

The rearrangement uses TRBV11-3 and TRBJ1-6; no reliable D call. Trimming took off 3 bases at V and 5 bases at J, with 17 bases between the two ends. From germline, CDR1 is SGHNT and CDR2 YENEEA. The CDR3 runs to 17 residues. CDR3 loop: CASSFRMRILDNSPLHF. In nucleotides, the CDR3 is TGTGCCAGCAGCTTTAGAATGCGGATACTGGATAATTCACCCCTCCACTTT.

The V and J genes are TRBV18 and TRBJ2-2, with a weak D call TRBD2 (5 bases). The V end lost 6 bases, the J end lost 0 bases, and 20 bases lay between the germline ends. Germline values: CDR1 KGHSH, CDR2 LQKENI. The CDR3 totals 18 residues. In nucleotides, the CDR3 is TGTGCCAGCTCCGAAACTCAGCGGATATACGCGAACACCGGGGAGCTGTTTTTT. Its translation is CASSETQRIYANTGELFF.

This chain links TRBV19 with TRBJ1-2, with TRBD1 matching over 7 bases. This CDR3 spans 14 amino acids. Germline assignment: CDR1 LNHDA and CDR2 SQIVND (reference sequence). Trimming removed 4 bases from V and 13 bases from J; junction bases left unmatched: 15. The CDR3 loop is CASSTTGKRDSGTF. The CDR3 DNA follows: TGTGCCAGTAGTACAACTGGTAAACGGGACAGTGGCACCTTC. Full variable domain (remainder filled in from reference TRBV19 and TRBJ1-2): DGGITQSPKYLFRKEGQNVTLSCEQNLNHDAMYWYRQDPGQGLRLIYYSQIVNDFQKGDIAEGYSVSREKKESFPLTVTSAQKNPTAFYLCASSTTGKRDSGTFGSGTRLTVV.

This rearrangement joins TRBV5-4 to TRBJ1-2, with D uncertain. Trimming took off 5 bases at V and 8 bases at J, with 19 bases between the two ends. Germline V lookup: CDR1 SGHNT, CDR2 YYREEE (reference sequence). The CDR3 spans 14 residues. DNA for the CDR3: TGTGCCAGCAGTCCCGAGACGGGAGATAGGGGCTACACCTTC. It codes for CASSPETGDRGYTF.

The V call is TRBV5-1, the J call TRBJ2-5; tentative D call: TRBD2 (6 bases). With 1 base removed from V and 2 bases from J, the gap between germline ends came to 9 bases. CDR3 length: 14 residues. In germline, CDR1 is SGHRS, CDR2 YFSETQ. CDR3 amino acids: CASSLSTRQETQYF. CDR3 coding DNA: TGCGCCAGCAGCTTGTCGACTAGACAAGAGACCCAGTACTTC.

Remarks on this clone: Its ends do not fully match the called genes, so a read error is possible. This chain links TRBV2 with TRBJ2-5; 11 bases line up with TRBD2. This CDR3 has 18 amino acids. Looked up from germline, CDR1 is SNHLY and CDR2 is FYNNEI. The CDR3 DNA reads as TGTGCCAGCACTGAATTGGAACTAGCGGGGGCGAACCAAGAGACCCAGTACTTC. Its protein is CASTELELAGANQETQYF.

V gene TRBV5-1 combines with J gene TRBJ1-2; D uncertain. CDR1 is SGHRS, CDR2 YFSETQ, per germline. The CDR3 spans 12 residues. The germline V and J ends were trimmed by 3 bases and 4 bases, with 7 bases remaining between them. DNA for the CDR3: TGCGCCAGCAGCTCCGGGGTCTATGGCTACACCTTC. This sequence encodes CASSSGVYGYTF.